Presented here are 9 T cell receptor beta chains from one specimen sequenced in a study of identical twins. TCRdb redid the calling of the 5' RACE reads with MiXCR, one entry per CDR3 protein. The table has about 550,000 distinct CDR3 sequences, 20% to 25% seen once. The same data also went into a second study, on yellow fever vaccine responses in identical twins.

Sequencing was carried out using CD4+ T cells sorted from blood. All receptors come from a woman under 30 in good health.

In this sample, this clonotype turned up a few times. The gene calls are TRBV4-1 and TRBJ1-3, with D possibly being TRBD1 (5 bases). Germline CDR1 reads MGHRA; CDR2 reads YSYEKL. Deletions cut 4 bases from V and 1 base from J, with 11 bases between. This CDR3 comprises 15 residues. The CDR3 protein is CASSRTGTSGNTIYF. The CDR3, as DNA: TGCGCCAGCAGCCGTACAGGTACTTCTGGAAACACCATATATTTT.

The genes are TRBV10-2 and TRBJ2-1; D gene uncertain. Germline CDR1 is WSHSY and CDR2 is SAAADI. V was pared by 9 bases and J by 6 bases, with 18 bases between. The CDR3 is 14 residues long. The CDR3 is CASLPSTVGNEQFF. The CDR3 DNA follows: TGCGCCAGTTTACCTTCTACGGTCGGCAATGAGCAGTTCTTC.

This clonotype has just a few counts. This chain uses TRBV20-1 with TRBJ2-3, with a possible D match to TRBD2 (6 bases). Trimming took off 0 bases at V and 1 base at J, with 8 bases between the two ends. The CDR3 runs to 14 residues. The germline CDR1 and CDR2 sequences are DFQATT and SNEGSKA (reference sequence). CDR3 DNA: TGCAGTGCTAGAGAGTGGGGGGGCACAGATACGCAGTATTTT. It codes for CSAREWGGTDTQYF.

This chain links TRBV25-1 with TRBJ2-3, with 9 bases fitting TRBD1. This CDR3 spans 15 amino acids. Germline V gives CDR1 MGHDK, CDR2 SYGVNS. V trimming: 5 bases; J trimming: 3 bases; junction bases outside the gene matches: 6. CDR3 coding DNA: TGTGCCAGCAGTCGATCGGGACAGGGAACAGATACGCAGTATTTT. Translating gives CASSRSGQGTDTQYF.

Only a few counts were recorded for this clonotype. The chain couples TRBV11-2 to TRBJ2-7, with D tentatively TRBD1 (6 bases). Germline V gene data show CDR1 as SGHAT and CDR2 as FQNNGV. This CDR3 comprises 13 residues. Trimming removed 5 bases from V and 2 bases from J, with 10 bases in between. The CDR3 region has the DNA TGTGCCAGCAGCATGACAGGAACCTACGAGCAGTACGTC. This gives the protein CASSMTGTYEQYV.

This chain joins TRBV12-3 or TRBV12-4 and TRBJ1-5; D not resolved. Deletions cut 6 bases from V and 10 bases from J, with 10 bases between. CDR3 length: 11 residues. DNA of the CDR3: TGTGCCAGCAGCAAGGGCGGCCCCCAGCATTTT. Encoded protein: CASSKGGPQHF.

A few counts support this clonotype. The genes are TRBV4-1 and TRBJ1-2; 7 bases align to TRBD1. The length of the CDR3 is 15 residues. V gave up 4 bases and J gave up 4 bases; unmatched junction bases: 9. Germline CDR1 and CDR2: MGHRA and YSYEKL. The CDR3 bases are TGCGCCAGCAGCCTTAGGAGACAGGGAGCCTATGGCTACACCTTC. Translating it yields CASSLRRQGAYGYTF.

This chain connects TRBV12-3 or TRBV12-4 to TRBJ2-7; D unresolved. Trimming left V 3 bases short and J 6 bases short, with 15 bases between. The CDR3 contains 14 residues. CDR3 protein: CASSFTGGTAEQYF. CDR3 nucleotides: TGTGCCAGCAGTTTTACTGGCGGCACGGCCGAGCAGTACTTC.

This clonotype was counted between two and nine times. The chain has TRBV12-3 or TRBV12-4 and TRBJ2-2, with unresolved D. CDR3 length: 15 residues. The germline V and J ends were trimmed by 6 bases and 0 bases, with 11 bases remaining between them. In nucleotides, the CDR3 is TGTGCCAGCAGCGGTTTGGGTACGAACACCGGGGAGCTGTTTTTT. It encodes CASSGLGTNTGELFF.